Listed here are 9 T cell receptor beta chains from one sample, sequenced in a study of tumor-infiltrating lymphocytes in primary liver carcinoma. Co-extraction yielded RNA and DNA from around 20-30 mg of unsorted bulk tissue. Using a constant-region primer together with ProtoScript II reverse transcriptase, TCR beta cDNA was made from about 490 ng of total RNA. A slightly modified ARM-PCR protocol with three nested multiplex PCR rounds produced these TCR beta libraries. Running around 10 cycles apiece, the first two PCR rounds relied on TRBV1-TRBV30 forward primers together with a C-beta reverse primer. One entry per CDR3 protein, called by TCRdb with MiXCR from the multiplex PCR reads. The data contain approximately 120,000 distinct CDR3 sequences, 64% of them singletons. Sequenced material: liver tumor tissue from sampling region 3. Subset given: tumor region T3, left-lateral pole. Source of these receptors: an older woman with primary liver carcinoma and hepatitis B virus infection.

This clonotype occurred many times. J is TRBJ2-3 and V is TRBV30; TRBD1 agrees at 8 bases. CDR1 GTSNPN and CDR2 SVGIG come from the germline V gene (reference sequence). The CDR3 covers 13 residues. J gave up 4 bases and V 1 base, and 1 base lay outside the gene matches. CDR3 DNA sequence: TGTGCCTGGAGTGCCAGGGGGCCAGATACGCAGTATTTT. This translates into CAWSARGPDTQYF. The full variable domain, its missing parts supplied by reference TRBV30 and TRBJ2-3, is SQTIHQWPATLVQPVGSPLSLECTVEGTSNPNLYWYRQAAGRGLQLLFYSVGIGQISSEVPQNLSASRPQDRQFILSSKKLLLSDSGFYLCAWSARGPDTQYFGPGTRLTVL.

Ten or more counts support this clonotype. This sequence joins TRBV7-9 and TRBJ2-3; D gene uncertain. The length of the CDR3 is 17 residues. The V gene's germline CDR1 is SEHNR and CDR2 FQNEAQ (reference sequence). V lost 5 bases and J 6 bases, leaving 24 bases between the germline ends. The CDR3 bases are TGTGCCAGCAGCCCAACAGTCCACGATAGTACCCCTGATACGCAGTATTTT. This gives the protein CASSPTVHDSTPDTQYF.

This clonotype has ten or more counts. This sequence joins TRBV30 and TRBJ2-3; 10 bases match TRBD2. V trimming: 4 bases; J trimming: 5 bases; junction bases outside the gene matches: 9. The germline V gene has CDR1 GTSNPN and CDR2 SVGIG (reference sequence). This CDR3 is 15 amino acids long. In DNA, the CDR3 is TGTGCCTGGAACAGCGGGAGGGCCAGTGTAGATACGCAGTATTTT. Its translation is CAWNSGRASVDTQYF. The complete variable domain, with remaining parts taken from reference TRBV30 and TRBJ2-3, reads SQTIHQWPATLVQPVGSPLSLECTVEGTSNPNLYWYRQAAGRGLQLLFYSVGIGQISSEVPQNLSASRPQDRQFILSSKKLLLSDSGFYLCAWNSGRASVDTQYFGPGTRLTVL.

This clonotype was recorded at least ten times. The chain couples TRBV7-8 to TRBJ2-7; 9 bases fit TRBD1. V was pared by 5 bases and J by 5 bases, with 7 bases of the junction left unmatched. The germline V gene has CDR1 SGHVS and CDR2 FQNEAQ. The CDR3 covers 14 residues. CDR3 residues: CASSPRQGVHEQYF. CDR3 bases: TGTGCCAGCAGCCCGCGACAGGGGGTCCACGAGCAGTACTTC.

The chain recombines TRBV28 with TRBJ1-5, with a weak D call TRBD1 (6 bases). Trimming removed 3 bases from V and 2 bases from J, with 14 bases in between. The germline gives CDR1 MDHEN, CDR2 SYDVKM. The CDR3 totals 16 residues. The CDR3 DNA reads TGTGCCAGCAGTTTTCACGGGACATTGGGCAATCAGCCCCAGCATTTT. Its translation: CASSFHGTLGNQPQHF.

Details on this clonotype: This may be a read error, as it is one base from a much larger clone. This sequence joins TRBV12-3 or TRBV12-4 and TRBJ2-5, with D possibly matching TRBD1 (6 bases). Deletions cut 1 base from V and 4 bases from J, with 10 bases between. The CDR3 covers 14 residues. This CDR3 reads CASSLGLQGETQYF. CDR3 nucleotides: TGTGCCAGCAGTTTAGGACTACAGGGAGAGACCCAGTACTTC.

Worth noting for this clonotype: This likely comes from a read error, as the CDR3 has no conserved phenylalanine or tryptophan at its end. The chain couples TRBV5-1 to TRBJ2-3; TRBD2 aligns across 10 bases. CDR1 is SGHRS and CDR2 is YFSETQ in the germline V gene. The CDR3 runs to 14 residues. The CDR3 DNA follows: TGCACCAGCAGCTCGAGCGGGGGGGAGGATACGCAGTATCTT. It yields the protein CTSSSSGGEDTQYL.

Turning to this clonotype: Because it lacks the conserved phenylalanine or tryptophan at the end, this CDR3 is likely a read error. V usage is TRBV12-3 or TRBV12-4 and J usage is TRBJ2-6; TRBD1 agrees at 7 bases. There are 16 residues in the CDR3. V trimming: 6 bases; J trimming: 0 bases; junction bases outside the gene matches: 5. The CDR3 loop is CASSQGQRSGANVLTS. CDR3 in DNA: TGTGCCAGCAGCCAGGGACAGCGCTCTGGGGCCAACGTCCTGACTTCC.

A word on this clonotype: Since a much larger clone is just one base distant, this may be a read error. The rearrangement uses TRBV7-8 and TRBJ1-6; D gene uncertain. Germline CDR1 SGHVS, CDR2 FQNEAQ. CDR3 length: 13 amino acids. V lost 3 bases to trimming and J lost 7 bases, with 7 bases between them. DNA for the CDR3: TGTGCCAGCAGCTTTTTGTGGAATTCACCCCTCCACTTT. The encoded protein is CASSFLWNSPLHF.